Here is one T cell receptor (beta chain) with its context. Measured with immunoSEQ multiplex PCR; TCRdb has only the in-frame clones, and not every one. The table has 300,000 to 450,000 clones, 88% seen once. This record belongs to a study of blood T cell repertoires in COVID-19. Across the study: T cells, B-cell-depleted T cells, or PBMCs supplied cDNA or gDNA.

J lost 0 bases, V lost 5 bases, and 5 bases had no gene match. This CDR3 has 15 amino acids. CDR1 and CDR2 from the germline V gene are MNHEY and SVGAGI. In terms of age and location, participants ranged from roughly 18 to 100 years and lived in about 25 US areas. Before they entered the study, exposed participants had met a COVID-19 case within 2 weeks. This chain uses TRBV6-5 with TRBJ1-1; 8 nucleotides line up with TRBD1. The sequence derives from a woman aged 25-40 years who had been exposed to COVID-19. The material sequenced was PBMCs or T cells enriched from blood (not recorded which). The CDR3 DNA sequence: TGTGCCAGCAGTCCCCAGACAGGGGTGAACACTGAAGCTTTCTTT. Translated: CASSPQTGVNTEAFF.